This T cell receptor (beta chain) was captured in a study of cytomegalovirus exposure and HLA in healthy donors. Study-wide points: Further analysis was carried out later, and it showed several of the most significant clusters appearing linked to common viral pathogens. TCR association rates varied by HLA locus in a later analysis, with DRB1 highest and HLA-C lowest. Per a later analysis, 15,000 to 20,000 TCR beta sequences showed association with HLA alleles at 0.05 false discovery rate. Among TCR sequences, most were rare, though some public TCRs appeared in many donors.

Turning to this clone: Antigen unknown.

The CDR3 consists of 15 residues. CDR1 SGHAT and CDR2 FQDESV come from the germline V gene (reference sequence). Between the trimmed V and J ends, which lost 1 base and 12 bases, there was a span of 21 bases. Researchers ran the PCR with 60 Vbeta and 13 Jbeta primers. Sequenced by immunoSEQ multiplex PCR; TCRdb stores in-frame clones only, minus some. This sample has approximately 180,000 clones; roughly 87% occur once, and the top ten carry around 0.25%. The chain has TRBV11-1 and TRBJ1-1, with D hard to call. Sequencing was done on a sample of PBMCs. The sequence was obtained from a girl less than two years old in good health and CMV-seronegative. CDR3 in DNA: TGTGCCAGCAGCTTAGAGACTGGCACCCGAAGTGGAACTTTCTTT. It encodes CASSLETGTRSGTFF.